This T cell receptor beta chain was sequenced in a study of cytomegalovirus exposure and HLA in healthy donors. Study-level points and caveats: Among the sequence variants, a highly shared cluster was likely an artifact of sequencing.

Comments on this clone: Its cognate antigen is unknown.

60 Vbeta and 13 Jbeta primers were used in PCR. Clones were read by immunoSEQ multiplex PCR, and TCRdb kept only the in-frame ones, dropping some. The sample yields 100,000 to 130,000 clones, under 80% seen once. This CDR3 has 13 amino acids. Germline trimming cut 3 bases from V and 8 bases from J; bases unmatched to any gene: 7. Germline V gives CDR1 GTSNPN, CDR2 SVGIG (reference sequence). The sample comprised PBMCs. The rearrangement links TRBV30 to TRBJ1-2; 9 nucleotides match TRBD1. The source of this sequence is a woman in her thirties or forties in good health and CMV-seropositive. The CDR3 sequence: CAWSPGTGIGYTF. The CDR3, as DNA: TGTGCCTGGAGCCCAGGGACAGGGATAGGCTACACCTTC.